This T cell receptor beta chain was captured in a study of T cell changes during pregnancy in multiple sclerosis. Germline CDR1 ENHRY, CDR2 SYGVKD. The ends lost 0 bases at V and 0 bases at J; junction bases unmatched: 4. The length of the CDR3 is 17 residues. Clones were read by immunoSEQ multiplex PCR, and TCRdb kept only the in-frame ones, dropping some. This repertoire shows 75,000 to 95,000 clones, 94% found once; its top ten account for roughly 0.14%. The rearrangement joins TRBV10-3 to TRBJ1-1, with 10 bases identical to TRBD1. Sequences were derived from CD4+ T cells from peripheral blood mononuclear cells, sampled after pregnancy. The TCR sequence derives from a female donor with multiple sclerosis, enrolled in a pregnancy study. CDR3 sequence: CAISESEDRGLNTEAFF. The CDR3 DNA sequence: TGTGCCATCAGTGAGTCGGAAGACAGGGGGCTGAACACTGAAGCTTTCTTT.